This T cell receptor (beta chain) was retrieved from a study of blood T cell repertoires in COVID-19. Study summary: Sites across the United States, Italy and Spain contributed samples from acute and convalescent COVID-19.

Original handling: Estimates of nucleated cell counts were drawn from the amplification of reference gene primers. Sequenced by immunoSEQ multiplex PCR; TCRdb stores in-frame clones only, minus some. The V and J calls and the clone size are those of that table, but D and trimming were determined from the DNA. The sample contains roughly 66,000 clones, roughly 82% of which appear only once. Trimming left V 5 bases short and J 4 bases short, with 11 bases between. The CDR3 runs 14 residues. Germline-derived CDR1 and CDR2 are SGHNT and YENEEA. Material for sequencing was peripheral blood. The receptor comes from a man aged 55 to 70 with acute or convalescent COVID-19. The chain carries TRBV11-3 and TRBJ2-2; possible D gene TRBD1, 5 bases. CDR3 sequence (DNA): TGTGCCAGCAGCCCTACAGGCTCCACCGGGGAGCTGTTTTTT. Translating gives CASSPTGSTGELFF.